The clone carrying this T cell receptor (beta chain) was observed many times. Its target is not known. The data derive from a study of neurological immune-mediated disorders. Study-wide results and caveats: HTLV-1-associated myelopathy showed the most TCR clonal expansion; multiple sclerosis the least, below healthy controls. None of the CDR3 amino acid sequences found in expanded clones was shared across subjects. This suggests that the TCR-beta repertoires were private in all groups.

Looked up from germline, CDR1 is SQVTM and CDR2 is ANQGSEA. After removal of 4 bases from V and 1 base from J, the junction contained 5 bases not matched to a gene. This CDR3 contains 14 residues. TCRdb re-analysed the 5' RACE reads in MiXCR, keeping a single row per CDR3 protein. The sample records approximately 26,000 distinct CDR3 sequences, 2.5% being singletons. The specimen sequenced was PBMCs. The receptor was derived from a woman between 45 and 65 years old with multiple sclerosis. J is TRBJ2-5 and V is TRBV29-1, with 8 bases identical to TRBD1. This CDR3 reads CSVAPGGLQETQYF. The CDR3 region has the DNA TGCAGCGTTGCGCCAGGGGGCCTCCAAGAGACCCAGTACTTC.